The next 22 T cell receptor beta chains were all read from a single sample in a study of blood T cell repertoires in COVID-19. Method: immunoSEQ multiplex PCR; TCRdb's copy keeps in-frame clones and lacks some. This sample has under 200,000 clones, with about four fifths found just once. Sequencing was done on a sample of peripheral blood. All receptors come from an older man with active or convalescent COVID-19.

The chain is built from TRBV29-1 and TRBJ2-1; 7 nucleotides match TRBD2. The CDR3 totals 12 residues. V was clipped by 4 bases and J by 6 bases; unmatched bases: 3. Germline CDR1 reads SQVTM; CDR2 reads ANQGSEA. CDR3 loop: CSVVGGSNEQFF. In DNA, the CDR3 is TGCAGCGTTGTGGGGGGGAGCAATGAGCAGTTCTTC.

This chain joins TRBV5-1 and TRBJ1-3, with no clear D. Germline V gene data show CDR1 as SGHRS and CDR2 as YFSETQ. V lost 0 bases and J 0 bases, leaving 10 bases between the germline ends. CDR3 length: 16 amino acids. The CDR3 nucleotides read TGCGCCAGCAGCTTGGCCGTAAGGAGCTCTGGAAACACCATATATTTT. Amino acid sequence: CASSLAVRSSGNTIYF. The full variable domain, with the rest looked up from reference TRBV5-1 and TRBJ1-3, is KAGVTQTPRYLIKTRGQQVTLSCSPISGHRSVSWYQQTPGQGLQFLFEYFSETQRNKGNFPGRFSGRQFSNSRSEMNVSTLELGDSALYLCASSLAVRSSGNTIYFGEGSWLTVV.

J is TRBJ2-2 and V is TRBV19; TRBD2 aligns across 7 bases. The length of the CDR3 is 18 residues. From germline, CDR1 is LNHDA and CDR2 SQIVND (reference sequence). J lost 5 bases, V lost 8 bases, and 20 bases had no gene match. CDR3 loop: CASGTGGFGRVVTGELFF. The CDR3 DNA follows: TGTGCCAGTGGTACCGGGGGGTTCGGCCGGGTTGTGACCGGGGAGCTGTTTTTT. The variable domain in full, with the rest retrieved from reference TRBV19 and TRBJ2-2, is DGGITQSPKYLFRKEGQNVTLSCEQNLNHDAMYWYRQDPGQGLRLIYYSQIVNDFQKGDIAEGYSVSREKKESFPLTVTSAQKNPTAFYLCASGTGGFGRVVTGELFFGEGSRLTVL.

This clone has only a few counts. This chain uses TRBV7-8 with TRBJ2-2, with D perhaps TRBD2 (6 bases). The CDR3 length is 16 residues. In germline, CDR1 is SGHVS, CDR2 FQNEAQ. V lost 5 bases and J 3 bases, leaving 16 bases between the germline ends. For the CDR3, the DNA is TGTGCCAGCAGCCACCGGGACTGGCGCTACACCGGGGAGCTGTTTTTT. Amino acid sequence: CASSHRDWRYTGELFF.

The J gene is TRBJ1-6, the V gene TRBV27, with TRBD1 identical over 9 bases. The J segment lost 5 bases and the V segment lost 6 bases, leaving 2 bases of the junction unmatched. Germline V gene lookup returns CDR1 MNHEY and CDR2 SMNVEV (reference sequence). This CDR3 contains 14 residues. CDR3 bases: TGTGCCAGCAGGGGGACAGGGAATAATTCACCCCTCCACTTT. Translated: CASRGTGNNSPLHF.

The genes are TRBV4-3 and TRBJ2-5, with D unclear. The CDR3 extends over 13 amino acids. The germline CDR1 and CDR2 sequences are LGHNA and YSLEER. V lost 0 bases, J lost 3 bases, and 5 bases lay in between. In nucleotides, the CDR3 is TGCGCCAGCAGCCAAGATCTAGAAGAGACCCAGTACTTC. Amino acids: CASSQDLEETQYF.

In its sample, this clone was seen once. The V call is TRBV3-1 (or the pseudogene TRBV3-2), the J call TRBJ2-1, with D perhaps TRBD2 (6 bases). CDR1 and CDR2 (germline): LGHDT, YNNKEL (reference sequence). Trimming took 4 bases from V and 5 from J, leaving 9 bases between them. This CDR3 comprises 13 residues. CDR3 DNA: TGTGCCAGCAGCCCTAGCGACCACAATGAGCAGTTCTTC. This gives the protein CASSPSDHNEQFF.

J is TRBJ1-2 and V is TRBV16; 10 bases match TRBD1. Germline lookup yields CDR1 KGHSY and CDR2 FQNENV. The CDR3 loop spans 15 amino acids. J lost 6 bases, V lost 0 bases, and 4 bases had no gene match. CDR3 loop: CASSQSRGTGDGYTF. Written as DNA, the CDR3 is TGTGCCAGCAGCCAATCTAGAGGGACAGGGGATGGCTACACCTTC.

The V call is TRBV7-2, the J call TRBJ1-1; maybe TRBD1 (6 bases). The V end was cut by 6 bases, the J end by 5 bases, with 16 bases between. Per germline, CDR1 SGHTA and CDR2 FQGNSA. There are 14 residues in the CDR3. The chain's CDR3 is CASSRQEDSTEAFF. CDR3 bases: TGTGCCAGCAGTAGACAGGAAGACAGTACTGAAGCTTTCTTT.

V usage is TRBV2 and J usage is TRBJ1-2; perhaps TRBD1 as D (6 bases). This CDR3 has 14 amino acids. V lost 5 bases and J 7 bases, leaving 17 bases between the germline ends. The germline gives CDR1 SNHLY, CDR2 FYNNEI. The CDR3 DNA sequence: TGTGCCAGCAGTTGGACAGTCGCTTCGTTTGGCTACACCTTC. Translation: CASSWTVASFGYTF.

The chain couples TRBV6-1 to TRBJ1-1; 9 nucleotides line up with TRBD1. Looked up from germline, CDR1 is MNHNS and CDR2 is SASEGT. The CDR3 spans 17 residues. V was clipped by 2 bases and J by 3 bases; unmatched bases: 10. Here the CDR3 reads CASSERGDRVADTEAFF. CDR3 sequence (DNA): TGTGCCAGCAGTGAACGTGGGGACAGGGTGGCGGACACTGAAGCTTTCTTT.

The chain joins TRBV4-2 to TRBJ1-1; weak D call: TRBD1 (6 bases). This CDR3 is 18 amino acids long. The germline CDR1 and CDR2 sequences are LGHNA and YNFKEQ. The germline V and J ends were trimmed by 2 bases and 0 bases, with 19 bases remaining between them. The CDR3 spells CASSQKRGWGQVNTEAFF. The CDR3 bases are TGTGCCAGCAGCCAAAAAAGAGGGTGGGGGCAGGTGAACACTGAAGCTTTCTTT.

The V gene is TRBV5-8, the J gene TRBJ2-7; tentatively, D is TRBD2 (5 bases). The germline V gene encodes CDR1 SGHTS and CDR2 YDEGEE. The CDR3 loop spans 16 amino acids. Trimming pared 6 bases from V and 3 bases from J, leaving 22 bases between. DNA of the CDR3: TGTGCCAGCATCGTGGCGGGCCTCCCCCGGGGCTACGAGCAGTACTTC. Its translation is CASIVAGLPRGYEQYF. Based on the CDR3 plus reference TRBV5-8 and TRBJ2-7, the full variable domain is EAGVTQSPTHLIKTRGQQATLRCSPISGHTSVYWYQQALGLGLQFLLWYDEGEERNRGNFPPRFSGRQFPNYSSELNVNALELEDSALYLCASIVAGLPRGYEQYFGPGTRLTVT.

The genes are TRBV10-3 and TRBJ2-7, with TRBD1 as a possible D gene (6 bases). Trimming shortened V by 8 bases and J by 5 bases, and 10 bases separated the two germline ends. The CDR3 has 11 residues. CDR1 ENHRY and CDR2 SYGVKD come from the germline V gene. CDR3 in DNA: TGTGCCATCGGGCAGGGGAACGAGCAGTACTTC. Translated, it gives CAIGQGNEQYF.

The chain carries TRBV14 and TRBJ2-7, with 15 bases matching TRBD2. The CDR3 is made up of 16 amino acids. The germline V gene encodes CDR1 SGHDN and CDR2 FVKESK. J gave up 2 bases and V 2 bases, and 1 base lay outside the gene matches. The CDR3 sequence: CASSQWTSGGAYEQYF. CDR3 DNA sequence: TGTGCCAGCAGCCAATGGACTAGCGGGGGGGCCTACGAGCAGTACTTC.

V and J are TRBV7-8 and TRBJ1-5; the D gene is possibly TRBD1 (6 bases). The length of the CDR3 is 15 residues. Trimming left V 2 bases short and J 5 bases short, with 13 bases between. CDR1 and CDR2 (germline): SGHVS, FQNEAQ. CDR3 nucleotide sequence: TGTGCCAGCAGCTTATCAGGGGCGCGGGATCAGCCCCAGCATTTT. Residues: CASSLSGARDQPQHF.

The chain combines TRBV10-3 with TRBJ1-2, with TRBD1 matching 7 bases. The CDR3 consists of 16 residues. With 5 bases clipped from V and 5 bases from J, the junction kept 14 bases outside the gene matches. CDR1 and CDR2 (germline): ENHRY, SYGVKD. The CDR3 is CAISRNRQGATYGYTF. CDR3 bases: TGTGCCATCAGTCGTAATCGACAGGGAGCAACTTATGGCTACACCTTC.

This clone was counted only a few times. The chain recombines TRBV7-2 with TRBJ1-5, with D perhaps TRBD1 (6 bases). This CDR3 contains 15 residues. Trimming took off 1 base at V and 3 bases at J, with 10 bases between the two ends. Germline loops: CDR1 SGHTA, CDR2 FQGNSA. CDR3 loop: CASSLDRAINQPQHF. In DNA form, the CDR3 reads TGTGCCAGCAGCTTAGACAGGGCGATCAATCAGCCCCAGCATTTT.

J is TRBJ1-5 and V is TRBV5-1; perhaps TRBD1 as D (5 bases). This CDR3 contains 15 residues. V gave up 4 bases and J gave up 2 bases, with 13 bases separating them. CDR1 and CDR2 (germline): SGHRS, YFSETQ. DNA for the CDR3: TGCGCCAGCAGCCCCGGTCGGGGGGGCAATCAGCCCCAGCATTTT. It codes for CASSPGRGGNQPQHF.

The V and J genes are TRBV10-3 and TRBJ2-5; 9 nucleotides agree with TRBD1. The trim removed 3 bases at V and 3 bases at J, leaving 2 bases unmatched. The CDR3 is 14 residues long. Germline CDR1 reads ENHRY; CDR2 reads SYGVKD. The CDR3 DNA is TGTGCCATCAGTGACCGGACAGGGGAAGAGACCCAGTACTTC. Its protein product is CAISDRTGEETQYF.

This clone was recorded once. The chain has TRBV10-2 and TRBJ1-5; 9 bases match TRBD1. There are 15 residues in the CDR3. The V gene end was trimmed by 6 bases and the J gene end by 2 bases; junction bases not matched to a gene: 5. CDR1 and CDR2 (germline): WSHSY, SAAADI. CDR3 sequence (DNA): TGCGCCAGCAGCACAGGGGGCGACGGCAATCAGCCCCAGCATTTT. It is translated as CASSTGGDGNQPQHF.

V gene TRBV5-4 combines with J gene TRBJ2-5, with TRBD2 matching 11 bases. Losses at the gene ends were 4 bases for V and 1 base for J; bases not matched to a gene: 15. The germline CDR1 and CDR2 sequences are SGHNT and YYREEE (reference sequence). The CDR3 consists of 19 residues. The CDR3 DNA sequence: TGTGCCAGCAGCCCACCTGGTTCTAGCGGGGGGCTACTCCAAGAGACCCAGTACTTC. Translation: CASSPPGSSGGLLQETQYF.